Following are 15 T cell receptor beta chains from one sample sequenced in a study of shared T cell receptors in the human thymus. Profiled with immunoSEQ multiplex PCR; TCRdb holds only in-frame clones, not every one. The table records more than 550,000 clones, approximately 83% of them present only once. This same sample was also part of a study on human thymus T cells.

Material for sequencing was thymocytes. These receptor sequences come from a girl under three years old with a congenital heart defect.

This clone was seen a single time. The V gene is TRBV7-2, the J gene TRBJ1-2, with D possibly being TRBD1 (6 bases). Between the trimmed V and J ends, which lost 6 bases and 4 bases, there was a span of 15 bases. The CDR3 spans 14 residues. Per germline, CDR1 SGHTA and CDR2 FQGNSA. CDR3 sequence reads: CASSSVVGGYGYTF. The CDR3 nucleotides read TGTGCCAGCAGTTCAGTTGTAGGGGGCTATGGCTACACCTTC.

The rearrangement joins TRBV7-6 to TRBJ2-1, with 16 bases aligning to TRBD2. CDR1 is SGHVS and CDR2 is FNYEAQ in the germline V gene. The CDR3 loop spans 17 amino acids. With V trimmed by 2 bases and J by 8 bases, 6 bases remained unmatched. CDR3 nucleotide sequence: TGTGCCAGCAGCTTAAGGGGGACTAGCGGGGGGGCATATGAGCAGTTCTTC. Residues: CASSLRGTSGGAYEQFF.

The V gene is TRBV10-3, the J gene TRBJ2-7; D may be TRBD2 (5 bases). The CDR3 extends over 16 amino acids. Trimming took 10 bases from V and 2 from J, leaving 24 bases between them. The germline V gene encodes CDR1 ENHRY and CDR2 SYGVKD. This chain's CDR3 is CATSNNSFSETYEQYF. CDR3 sequence (DNA): TGTGCCACCTCCAACAACAGCTTTAGCGAGACCTACGAGCAGTACTTC.

This clone appeared once. The chain joins TRBV19 to TRBJ1-2; possibly TRBD1 for D (5 bases). The CDR3 is made up of 17 amino acids. Trimming cost V 5 bases and J 1 base, with 20 bases left between them. CDR1 is LNHDA, CDR2 SQIVND, per germline (reference sequence). CDR3 sequence: CASSPPPSGGFNYGYTF. In nucleotides, the CDR3 is TGTGCCAGTAGTCCCCCCCCCTCCGGGGGGTTTAACTATGGCTACACCTTC.

The rearrangement uses TRBV11-2 and TRBJ1-2; unclear D gene. Trimming pared 5 bases from V and 5 bases from J, leaving 12 bases between. Germline V gene lookup returns CDR1 SGHAT and CDR2 FQNNGV. This CDR3 comprises 13 residues. CDR3 DNA sequence: TGTGCCAGCAGCGCTACGGGGTTTTATGGCTACACCTTC. It encodes CASSATGFYGYTF.

As regards this clone: At one boundary the junction diverges from the germline segment, which might be a read error. The chain is built from TRBV10-3 and TRBJ1-1; D gene unclear. This CDR3 spans 10 amino acids. Per germline, CDR1 ENHRY and CDR2 SYGVKD. The CDR3 loop is CAICEAGAFF. CDR3 in DNA: TGTGCCATCTGTGAGGCGGGGGCTTTCTTT.

The J gene is TRBJ2-7, the V gene TRBV28; 10 bases fit TRBD1. The length of the CDR3 is 17 residues. Germline V CDR1 and CDR2: MDHEN, SYDVKM. J gave up 0 bases and V 7 bases, and 12 bases lay outside the gene matches. CDR3 nucleotide sequence: TGTGCCAGCACCCGACGATATCGACAGGGGGCCTCCTACGAGCAGTACTTC. This sequence encodes CASTRRYRQGASYEQYF. The full variable domain, with the rest looked up from reference TRBV28 and TRBJ2-7, is DVKVTQSSRYLVKRTGEKVFLECVQDMDHENMFWYRQDPGLGLRLIYFSYDVKMKEKGDIPEGYSVSREKKERFSLILESASTNQTSMYLCASTRRYRQGASYEQYFGPGTRLTVT.

The chain joins TRBV5-6 to TRBJ2-7; 8 nucleotides line up with TRBD1. V shed 4 bases and J 2 bases; nucleotides not matched to a gene: 8. CDR3 length: 15 amino acids. Germline CDR1 is SGHDT and CDR2 is YYEEEE. In DNA, the CDR3 is TGTGCCAGCAGCCCGAATGGACAGGGCCCCTACGAGCAGTACTTC. This sequence encodes CASSPNGQGPYEQYF.

This clone has only a few counts. This chain connects TRBV9 to TRBJ1-2, with a weak D call TRBD1 (6 bases). V was pared by 2 bases and J by 4 bases, with 12 bases between. This CDR3 is built from 14 residues. Germline V CDR1 and CDR2: SGDLS, YYNGEE. The CDR3 loop is CASSVRETGYGYTF. CDR3 nucleotides: TGTGCCAGCAGCGTCAGGGAGACAGGCTATGGCTACACCTTC.

The chain has TRBV19 and TRBJ1-1, with a possible D match to TRBD1 (6 bases). Trimming stripped 2 bases from V and 1 base from J, with 8 bases between. CDR3 length equals 14 residues. Per the germline V gene, CDR1 is LNHDA and CDR2 is SQIVND (reference sequence). The CDR3 nucleotides read TGTGCCAGTAGTATAACAGGGAGGAACACTGAAGCTTTCTTT. Its protein is CASSITGRNTEAFF.

This chain uses TRBV9 with TRBJ2-5; tentative D call: TRBD2 (6 bases). V was trimmed by 3 bases and J by 0 bases, leaving 9 bases between them. The CDR3 runs 14 residues. Looked up from germline, CDR1 is SGDLS and CDR2 is YYNGEE. For the CDR3, the DNA is TGTGCCAGCAGCGGCGGCGGGGACCAAGAGACCCAGTACTTC. Protein sequence: CASSGGGDQETQYF. Using reference TRBV9 and TRBJ2-5 for the parts outside the CDR3, the full variable domain is DSGVTQTPKHLITATGQRVTLRCSPRSGDLSVYWYQQSLDQGLQFLIQYYNGEERAKGNILERFSAQQFPDLHSELNLSSLELGDSALYFCASSGGGDQETQYFGPGTRLLVL.

This clone appeared a few times. The genes are TRBV2 and TRBJ2-1, with D perhaps TRBD2 (6 bases). V lost 7 bases to trimming and J lost 1 base, with 17 bases between them. Germline values: CDR1 SNHLY, CDR2 FYNNEI. There are 16 residues in the CDR3. The CDR3 here is CASTPSTGVSYNEQFF. Here the CDR3 DNA reads TGTGCCAGCACCCCATCCACGGGGGTTTCCTACAATGAGCAGTTCTTC.

The gene calls are TRBV12-5 and TRBJ2-7; possibly TRBD2 for D (7 bases). The germline V and J ends were trimmed by 2 bases and 3 bases, with 17 bases remaining between them. This CDR3 has 16 amino acids. Germline CDR1 and CDR2: LGHNT and FRNRAP. This chain's CDR3 is CASGLTNGGRYYEQYF. CDR3 nucleotide sequence: TGTGCTAGTGGTTTGACGAACGGGGGGCGGTACTACGAGCAGTACTTC.

This chain uses TRBV7-2 with TRBJ2-7, with 9 bases fitting TRBD2. This CDR3 contains 20 residues. V was clipped by 0 bases and J by 4 bases; unmatched bases: 19. The germline V gene encodes CDR1 SGHTA and CDR2 FQGNSA. For the CDR3, the DNA is TGTGCCAGCAGCTTAGCGCTACCCCTGACGTCCAGCGGGGGGAGGTACGAGCAGTACTTC. Encoded protein: CASSLALPLTSSGGRYEQYF. Full variable domain (rest looked up from reference TRBV7-2 and TRBJ2-7): GAGVSQSPSNKVTEKGKDVELRCDPISGHTALYWYRQSLGQGLEFLIYFQGNSAPDKSGLPSDRFSAERTGGSVSTLTIQRTQQEDSAVYLCASSLALPLTSSGGRYEQYFGPGTRLTVT.

J is TRBJ2-7 and V is TRBV5-1, with 10 positions matching TRBD1. The trim removed 0 bases at V and 7 bases at J, leaving 7 bases unmatched. Germline V CDR1 and CDR2: SGHRS, YFSETQ. CDR3 length equals 15 residues. CDR3: CASSLGTGGLKEQYF. The CDR3, as DNA: TGCGCCAGCAGCTTGGGGACAGGGGGGTTAAAGGAGCAGTACTTC.